Included here is one T cell receptor (beta chain) sequence, with context. This specimen comes from a study of T cell responses to AZD1222 COVID-19 vaccine. Using immunoSEQ multiplex PCR, the repertoire was profiled, and TCRdb retains in-frame clones only, with some absent. Seen here are some 140,000 clones, around 90% observed once, and the top ten hold around 5.3%. The CDR3 sequence is 16 residues long. The trim removed 6 bases at V and 0 bases at J, leaving 6 bases unmatched. Per the germline V gene, CDR1 is KGHSH and CDR2 is LQKENI. This clonotype was obtained from an adult who received the AZD1222 COVID-19 vaccine. The rearrangement joins TRBV18 to TRBJ1-5, with 9 bases fitting TRBD1. This sample comprised peripheral blood, obtained 28 days after the second AZD1222 dose. The CDR3 sequence is CASSLRQGDSNQPQHF. The DNA of the CDR3 is TGTGCCAGCTCCCTGCGACAGGGGGATAGCAATCAGCCCCAGCATTTT.